This T cell receptor (beta chain) was sequenced in a study of STAT5B mutations in CD4+ large granular lymphocyte leukemia. Findings and limits, study-wide: CD4-sorted patient repertoires seemed more clonal than healthy CD4+ repertoires.

V was shortened by 6 bases and J by 1 base, with 12 bases between the two germline ends. This CDR3 comprises 14 residues. Per germline, CDR1 MNHNY and CDR2 SVGAGI (reference sequence). Control samples were healthy donors' buffy coats. In the case of this clone: Its antigen remains unknown.

The assay was run at survey level. Assay used: immunoSEQ multiplex PCR; TCRdb lists only in-frame clones, some missing. Found here are 25,000 to 30,000 clones, 65% to 75% of them singletons; the top ten hold 2.5% to 3.5%. The source material was CD4+ T cells from blood buffy coats. The chain uses TRBV6-6 and TRBJ2-5; TRBD1 might be the D (6 bases). The sequence was collected from a human donor in good health. The CDR3 DNA sequence: TGTGCCAGCAGCCGCCGGACAGTCCAAGAGACCCAGTACTTC. Amino acid sequence: CASSRRTVQETQYF.